This T cell receptor (beta chain) was sequenced in a study of cytomegalovirus exposure and HLA in healthy donors. Study-level results: Most TCR sequences showed up rarely, but some public TCRs showed up in many donors. Analysis was carried out at a later point, and it linked a missense DCLRE1C variant to TCR beta V- and J-gene trimming. Some highly shared sequence variants likely arose as a pipeline artifact. Later work showed greater clonal expansion in HLA-associated TCR beta chains than in equally common others.

The PCR used 60 Vbeta and 13 Jbeta primers. The data were produced by immunoSEQ multiplex PCR, yet TCRdb's version contains in-frame clones alone and is incomplete. The sample has some 140,000 clones, 65% to 80% seen once. About this clone: Its antigen is unknown.

The V gene's germline CDR1 is SGHAT and CDR2 FQNNGV. This CDR3 has 12 residues. This TCR was recovered from a woman aged 50 to 60 in good health and CMV-seropositive. V usage is TRBV11-2 and J usage is TRBJ2-5; tentatively, D is TRBD1 (6 bases). The J call may be wrong; the DNA end is better matched by TRBJ2-7. Material for sequencing was PBMCs. The CDR3 nucleotides read TGTGCCAGCAGCCTACAGGGATACGAGCAGTACTTC. It codes for CASSLQGYEQYF.